This TCR beta chain appears in the sequencing data of a study of blood T cell repertoires in COVID-19. Whole-study context: Whether acute or convalescent, the COVID-19 samples came from the United States, Italy and Spain. PBMCs, B-cell-depleted T cells, or T cells were the source of the cDNA or gDNA that made up the material.

The CDR3 covers 17 residues. With V trimmed by 0 bases and J by 0 bases, 7 bases remained unmatched. Germline CDR1 reads SGHRS; CDR2 reads YFSETQ. Source study methods: For nucleated cells, counts were estimated from reference gene primer amplification. TCRdb keeps only in-frame clones here, not all; method: immunoSEQ multiplex PCR. From that table come the V and J calls and clone size; the DNA was used to work out D and trimming. The sample holds tens of thousands of clones, approximately 83% seen once. This clonotype was obtained from an older woman with acute or convalescent COVID-19. Source material: peripheral blood. The rearrangement links TRBV5-1 to TRBJ2-3; 7 bases fit TRBD1. This CDR3 reads CASSLAKGQLSTDTQYF. CDR3 nucleotide sequence: TGCGCCAGCAGCTTGGCAAAGGGACAGTTAAGCACAGATACGCAGTATTTT. Full variable domain (rest looked up from reference TRBV5-1 and TRBJ2-3): KAGVTQTPRYLIKTRGQQVTLSCSPISGHRSVSWYQQTPGQGLQFLFEYFSETQRNKGNFPGRFSGRQFSNSRSEMNVSTLELGDSALYLCASSLAKGQLSTDTQYFGPGTRLTVL.